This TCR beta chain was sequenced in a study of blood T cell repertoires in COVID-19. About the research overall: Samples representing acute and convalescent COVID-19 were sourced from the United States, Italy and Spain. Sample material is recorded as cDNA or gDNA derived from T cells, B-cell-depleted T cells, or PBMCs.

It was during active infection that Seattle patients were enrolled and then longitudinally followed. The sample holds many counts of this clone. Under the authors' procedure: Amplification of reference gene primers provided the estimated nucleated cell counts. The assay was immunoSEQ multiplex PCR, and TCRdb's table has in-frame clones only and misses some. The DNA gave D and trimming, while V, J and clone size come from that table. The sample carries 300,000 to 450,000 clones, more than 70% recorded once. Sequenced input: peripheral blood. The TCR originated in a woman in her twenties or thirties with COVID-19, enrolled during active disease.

The CDR3 here is CASSLGERERTQYF. CDR3 DNA: TGTGCCAGCAGCTTGGGTGAGCGGGAGAGGACCCAGTACTTC. The chain couples TRBV5-8 to TRBJ2-5; 8 bases map to TRBD2. Germline V gene sequence: CDR1 SGHTS, CDR2 YDEGEE. The CDR3 has 14 residues. V lost 0 bases to trimming and J lost 7 bases; unmatched junction nucleotides: 5.